A selection of T cell receptor beta chains follows, all from one sample in a study of identical twins. TCRdb re-derived calls from the 5' RACE reads in MiXCR, one entry per CDR3 protein. The repertoire holds just over 450,000 distinct CDR3 sequences, with around 14% as singletons. The sample was also reused in another study, on yellow fever vaccine responses in identical twins.

The sample consisted of CD4+ T cells sorted from blood. These receptors were obtained from a woman between 18 and 29 years old in good health. Each CDR3 is given with its conserved first and last residue. Fields, in order: V gene, clone size, CDR3 protein. A row's size may be missing; if present it is once, few, many or a size class.

TRBV10-3 | many | CASSLTPSQETQYF
TRBV12-3/TRBV12-4 | few | CASSFSSQGVNGYTF
TRBV11-3 | once | CASSLGGDTYEQYF
TRBV15 | - | CATSRDLTGTSADEQFF
TRBV20-1 | - | CSARIPGGRTDTQYF
TRBV5-1 | many | CASSISSGRWEETQYF
TRBV5-1 | - | CASSQTGSWDEQFF
TRBV18 | - | CASSRETSTITGELFF
TRBV29-1 | - | CSPRGKQYF
TRBV20-1 | - | CSARESGMGTDTQYF
TRBV7-2 | once | CASSYGLVQETQYF
TRBV12-3/TRBV12-4 | few | CASSSGREGYNEQFF
TRBV18 | - | CASSRGTGDMNTYEQYF
TRBV7-8 | - | CASSLGDRGPPYEQYF
TRBV6-2/TRBV6-3 | - | CASSGQGSYNEQFF
TRBV25-1 | - | CASSQTGTSRSSYNEQFF
TRBV20-1 | - | CSAVQRVSYNEQFF
TRBV12-3/TRBV12-4 | - | CASRTSGARNTEAFF
TRBV4-2 | - | CASSQEGSGRTAKNIQYF